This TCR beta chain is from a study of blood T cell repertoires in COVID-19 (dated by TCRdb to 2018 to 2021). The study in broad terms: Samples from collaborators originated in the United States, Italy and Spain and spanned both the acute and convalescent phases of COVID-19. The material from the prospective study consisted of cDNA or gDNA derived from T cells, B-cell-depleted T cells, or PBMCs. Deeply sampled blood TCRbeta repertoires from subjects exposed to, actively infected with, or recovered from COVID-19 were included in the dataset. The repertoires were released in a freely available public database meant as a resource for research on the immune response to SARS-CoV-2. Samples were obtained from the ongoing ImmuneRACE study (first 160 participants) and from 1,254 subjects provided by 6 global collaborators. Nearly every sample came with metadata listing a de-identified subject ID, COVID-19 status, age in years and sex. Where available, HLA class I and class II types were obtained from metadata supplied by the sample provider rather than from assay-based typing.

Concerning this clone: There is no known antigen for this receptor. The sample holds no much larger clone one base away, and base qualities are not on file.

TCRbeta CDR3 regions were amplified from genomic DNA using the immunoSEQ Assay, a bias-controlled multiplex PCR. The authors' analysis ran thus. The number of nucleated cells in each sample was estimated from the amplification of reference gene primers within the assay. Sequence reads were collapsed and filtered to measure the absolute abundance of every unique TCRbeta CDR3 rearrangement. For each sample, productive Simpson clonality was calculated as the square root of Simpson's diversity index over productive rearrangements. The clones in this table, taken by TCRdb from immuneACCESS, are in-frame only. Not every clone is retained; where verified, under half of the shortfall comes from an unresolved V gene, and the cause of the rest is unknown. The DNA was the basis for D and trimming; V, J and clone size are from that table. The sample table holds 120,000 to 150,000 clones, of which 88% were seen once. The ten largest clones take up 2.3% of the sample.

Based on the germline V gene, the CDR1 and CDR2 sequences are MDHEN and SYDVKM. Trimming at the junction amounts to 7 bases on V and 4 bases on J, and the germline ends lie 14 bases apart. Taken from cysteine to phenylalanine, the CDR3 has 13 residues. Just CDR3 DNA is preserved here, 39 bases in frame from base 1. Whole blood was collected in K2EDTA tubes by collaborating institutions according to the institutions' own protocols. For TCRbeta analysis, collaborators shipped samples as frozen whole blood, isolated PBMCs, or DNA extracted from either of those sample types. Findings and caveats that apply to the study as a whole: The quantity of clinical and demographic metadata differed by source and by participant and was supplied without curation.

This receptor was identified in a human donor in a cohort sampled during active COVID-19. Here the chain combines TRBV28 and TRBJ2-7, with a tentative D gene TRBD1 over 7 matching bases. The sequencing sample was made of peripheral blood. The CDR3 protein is CASKGAGRYEQYF. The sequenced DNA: TGTGCCAGCAAGGGGGCGGGAAGGTACGAGCAGTACTTC.